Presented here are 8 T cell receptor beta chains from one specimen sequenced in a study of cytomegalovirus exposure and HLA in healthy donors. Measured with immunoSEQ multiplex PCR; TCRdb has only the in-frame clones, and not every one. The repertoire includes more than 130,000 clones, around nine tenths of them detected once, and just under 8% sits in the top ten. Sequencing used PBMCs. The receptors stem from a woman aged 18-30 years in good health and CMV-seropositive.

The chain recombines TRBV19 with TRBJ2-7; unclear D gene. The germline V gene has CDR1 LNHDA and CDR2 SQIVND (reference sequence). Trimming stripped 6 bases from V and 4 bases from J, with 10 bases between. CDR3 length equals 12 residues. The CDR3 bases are TGTGCCAGTAGCGGCAGCGTATACGAGCAGTACTTC. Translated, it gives CASSGSVYEQYF. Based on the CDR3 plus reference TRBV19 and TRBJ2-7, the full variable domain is DGGITQSPKYLFRKEGQNVTLSCEQNLNHDAMYWYRQDPGQGLRLIYYSQIVNDFQKGDIAEGYSVSREKKESFPLTVTSAQKNPTAFYLCASSGSVYEQYFGPGTRLTVT.

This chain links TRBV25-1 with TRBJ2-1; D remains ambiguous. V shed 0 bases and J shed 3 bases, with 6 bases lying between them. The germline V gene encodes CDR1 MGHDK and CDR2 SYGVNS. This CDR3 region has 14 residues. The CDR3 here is CASSEYPIYNEQFF. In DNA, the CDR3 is TGTGCCAGCAGTGAATATCCCATCTACAATGAGCAGTTCTTC.

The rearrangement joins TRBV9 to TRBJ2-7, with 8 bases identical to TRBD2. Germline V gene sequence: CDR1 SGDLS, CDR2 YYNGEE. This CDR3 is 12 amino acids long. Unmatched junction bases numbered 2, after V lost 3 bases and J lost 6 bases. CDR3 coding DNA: TGTGCCAGCAGCGGGACTAGCCGCGAGCAGTACTTC. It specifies CASSGTSREQYF.

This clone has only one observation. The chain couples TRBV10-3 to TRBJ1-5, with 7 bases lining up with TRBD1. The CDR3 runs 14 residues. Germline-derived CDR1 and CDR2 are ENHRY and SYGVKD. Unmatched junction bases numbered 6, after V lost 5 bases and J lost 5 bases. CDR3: CAISKTGRDQPQHF. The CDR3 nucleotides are TGTGCCATCAGTAAGACAGGGCGGGATCAGCCCCAGCATTTT.

The DNA for the CDR3 is TGTGCCAGTAGACCGCGGACAGGGGGCTACGAGCAGTACTTC. Its translation: CASRPRTGGYEQYF. The rearrangement uses TRBV19 and TRBJ2-7, with 10 bases aligning to TRBD1. Germline V lookup: CDR1 LNHDA, CDR2 SQIVND (reference sequence). The CDR3 loop spans 14 amino acids. V lost 6 bases, J lost 3 bases, and 5 bases stayed unmatched.

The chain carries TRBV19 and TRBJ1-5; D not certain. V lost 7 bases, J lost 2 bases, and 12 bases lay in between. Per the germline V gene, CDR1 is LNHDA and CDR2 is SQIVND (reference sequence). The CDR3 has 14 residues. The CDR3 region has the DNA TGTGCCAGTACCCCGGGAGCGGGCAATCAGCCCCAGCATTTT. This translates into CASTPGAGNQPQHF.

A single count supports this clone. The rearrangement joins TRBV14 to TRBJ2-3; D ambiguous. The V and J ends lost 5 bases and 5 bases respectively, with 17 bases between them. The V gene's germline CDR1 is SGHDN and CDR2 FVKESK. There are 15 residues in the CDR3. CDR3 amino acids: CASSLSGSRVDTQYF. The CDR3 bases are TGTGCCAGCAGCTTATCCGGGTCCCGGGTAGATACGCAGTATTTT.

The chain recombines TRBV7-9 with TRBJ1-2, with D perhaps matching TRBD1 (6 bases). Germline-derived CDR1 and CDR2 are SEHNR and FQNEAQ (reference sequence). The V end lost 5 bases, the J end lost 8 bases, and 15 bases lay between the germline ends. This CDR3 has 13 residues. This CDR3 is CASSQTYREGYTF. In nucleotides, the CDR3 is TGTGCCAGCAGCCAGACCTACAGGGAAGGCTACACCTTC.